The 16 T cell receptor beta chains in this list originate from one sample, sequenced in a study of blood T cell repertoires in COVID-19. Data came from immunoSEQ multiplex PCR; TCRdb stores just in-frame clones and leaves some out. In the table there are approximately 450,000 clones, around 90% of which are singletons. The sequenced material came from PBMCs or T cells enriched from blood (not recorded which). The receptors derive from a woman aged 18-35 years with acute COVID-19.

A note on this clone: The junction departs from the called germline gene at one end, perhaps through a read error. The genes are TRBV7-8 and TRBJ2-1; D ambiguous. The CDR3 has 11 residues. The germline V gene has CDR1 SGHVS and CDR2 FQNEAQ. The CDR3 DNA is TGTGCCAGCAGCTTATCCCTACGCAGGATCTTC. Translation gives CASSLSLRRIF.

The chain carries TRBV27 and TRBJ2-1; TRBD2 aligns across 7 bases. Germline CDR1 reads MNHEY; CDR2 reads SMNVEV (reference sequence). This CDR3 spans 14 amino acids. V was pared by 6 bases and J by 7 bases, with 9 bases of the junction left unmatched. CDR3 coding DNA: TGTGCCAGCAGATCGAGCGGGAAAAGGAATGAGCAGTTCTTC. Translated: CASRSSGKRNEQFF.

The chain couples TRBV6-6 to TRBJ2-3; 10 bases are shared with TRBD2. This CDR3 is 13 amino acids long. The germline CDR1 and CDR2 sequences are MNHNY and SVGAGI (reference sequence). Trimming removed 11 bases from V and 1 base from J; junction bases left unmatched: 3. Written as DNA, the CDR3 is TGTGCCGGCGGGACTAGCGGCACAGATACGCAGTATTTT. Residues: CAGGTSGTDTQYF.

The rearrangement uses TRBV27 and TRBJ2-1, with 14 bases that match TRBD2. J was trimmed by 0 bases and V by 4 bases; bases with no gene match: 8. Looked up from germline, CDR1 is MNHEY and CDR2 is SMNVEV (reference sequence). The CDR3 contains 19 residues. CDR3 coding DNA: TGTGCCAGCAGTTATGAGGGGACTAGCGGGAGTTACTCCTACAATGAGCAGTTCTTC. Translation: CASSYEGTSGSYSYNEQFF.

This clone has a handful of counts. The chain carries TRBV2 and TRBJ1-2; the match to TRBD1 covers 10 bases. Germline V gives CDR1 SNHLY, CDR2 FYNNEI. V dropped 8 bases and J dropped 6; count of bases not matched to a gene: 6. The CDR3 is 13 residues long. CDR3 protein: CASGRDRGDGYTF. CDR3 DNA: TGTGCCAGCGGCCGGGACAGGGGCGATGGCTACACCTTC.

The chain couples TRBV7-2 to TRBJ2-2; 11 bases map to TRBD2. The CDR3 spans 16 residues. Germline CDR1 SGHTA, CDR2 FQGNSA. V lost 4 bases to trimming and J lost 7 bases; unmatched junction nucleotides: 8. In nucleotides, the CDR3 is TGTGCCAGCAGCTCGTTACTAGCGGGAGTTGGCGGGGAGCTGTTTTTT. This translates into CASSSLLAGVGGELFF.

V gene TRBV3-1 (or the pseudogene TRBV3-2) combines with J gene TRBJ2-7; unclear D gene. From germline, CDR1 is LGHDT and CDR2 YNNKEL (reference sequence). Trimming left V 0 bases short and J 6 bases short, with 6 bases between. This CDR3 is built from 12 residues. CDR3 region: CASSQDTFEQYF. CDR3 DNA: TGTGCCAGCAGCCAAGATACATTCGAGCAGTACTTC.

The chain combines TRBV6-5 with TRBJ2-2, with D unclear. Germline V CDR1 and CDR2: MNHEY, SVGAGI. V was cut by 5 bases and J by 4 bases, with 11 bases left in between. The CDR3 runs 14 residues. The DNA of the CDR3 is TGTGCCAGCAGTATGGGCAGCCTCACCGGGGAGCTGTTTTTT. It specifies CASSMGSLTGELFF.

The chain joins TRBV6-5 to TRBJ1-2; 7 bases agree with TRBD1. Germline values: CDR1 MNHEY, CDR2 SVGAGI. V lost 7 bases to trimming and J lost 8 bases; unmatched junction nucleotides: 16. The CDR3 runs 15 residues. CDR3 coding DNA: TGTGCCAGCAACCGACAGGGACACTCCCGGGGAGGCTACACCTTC. Translation gives CASNRQGHSRGGYTF.

The chain uses TRBV7-2 and TRBJ2-1; D gene ambiguous. This CDR3 has 8 amino acids. Germline CDR1 reads SGHTA; CDR2 reads FQGNSA. V was trimmed by 5 bases and J by 14 bases, leaving 4 bases between them. The CDR3 sequence: CASSPEFF. CDR3 nucleotides: TGTGCCAGCAGCCCGGAGTTCTTC.

The J gene is TRBJ1-6, the V gene TRBV15; TRBD1 aligns across 10 bases. The CDR3 totals 14 residues. V was clipped by 3 bases and J by 11 bases; unmatched bases: 4. Germline CDR1 reads LNHNV; CDR2 reads YYDKDF (reference sequence). This CDR3 is CATSSGQGVPPLHF. Written as DNA, the CDR3 is TGTGCCACCAGCAGTGGACAGGGGGTACCACCCCTCCACTTT.

The chain carries TRBV7-9 and TRBJ1-2; the match to TRBD1 covers 7 bases. The CDR3 length is 14 residues. CDR1 is SEHNR, CDR2 FQNEAQ, per germline (reference sequence). V shed 6 bases, J shed 3 bases, and the junction held 7 bases outside the gene matches. CDR3 amino acids: CASSSGQIYYGYTF. Written as DNA, the CDR3 is TGTGCCAGCAGTTCGGGACAGATTTACTATGGCTACACCTTC.

This chain connects TRBV3-1 (or the pseudogene TRBV3-2) to TRBJ1-4; D gene uncertain. Germline-derived CDR1 and CDR2 are LGHDT and YNNKEL (reference sequence). The CDR3 is 15 residues long. The V and J ends lost 0 bases and 5 bases respectively, with 10 bases between them. In nucleotides, the CDR3 is TGTGCCAGCAGCCAAGAGTATTCAGGAAATGAAAAACTGTTTTTT. It is translated as CASSQEYSGNEKLFF.

This chain links TRBV12-3 or TRBV12-4 with TRBJ1-3, with 10 positions matching TRBD1. V lost 6 bases to trimming and J lost 9 bases; unmatched junction nucleotides: 5. CDR3 size: 13 residues. CDR3 amino acids: CASSRRQGATIYF. The CDR3 bases are TGTGCCAGCAGCCGACGACAGGGGGCCACCATATATTTT.

The chain employs TRBV6-4 and TRBJ2-2; 7 bases align to TRBD1. The CDR3 contains 12 residues. Trimming cost V 6 bases and J 7 bases; bases outside gene matches: 2. Looked up from germline, CDR1 is MRHNA and CDR2 is SNTAGT. As DNA, the CDR3 is TGTGCCAGCAGGCAGGGGGACGGGGAGCTGTTTTTT. It specifies CASRQGDGELFF.

The chain uses TRBV14 and TRBJ1-4, with a tentative D call TRBD1 (6 bases). Germline V lookup: CDR1 SGHDN, CDR2 FVKESK. The CDR3 has 15 amino acids. V lost 2 bases to trimming and J lost 3 bases, with 10 bases between them. The CDR3 sequence: CASSQRTESNEKLFF. CDR3 bases: TGTGCCAGCAGCCAAAGGACAGAGTCTAATGAAAAACTGTTTTTT.